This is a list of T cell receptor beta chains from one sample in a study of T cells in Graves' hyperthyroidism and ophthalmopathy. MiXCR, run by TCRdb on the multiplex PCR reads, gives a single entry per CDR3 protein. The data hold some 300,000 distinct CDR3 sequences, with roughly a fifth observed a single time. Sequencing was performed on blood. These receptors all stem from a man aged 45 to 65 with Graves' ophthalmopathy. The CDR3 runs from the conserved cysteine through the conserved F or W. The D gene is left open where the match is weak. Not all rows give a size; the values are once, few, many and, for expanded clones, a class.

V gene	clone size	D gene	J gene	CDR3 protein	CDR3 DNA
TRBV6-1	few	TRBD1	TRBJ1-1	CASSFGQGSTEAFF	TGTGCCAGCAGTTTCGGACAGGGGAGCACTGAAGCTTTCTTT
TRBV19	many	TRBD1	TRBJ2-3	CASSIRTGGEDTQYF	TGTGCCAGTAGTATAAGAACAGGGGGCGAAGATACGCAGTATTTT
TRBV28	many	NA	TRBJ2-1	CASKPSRSHEQFF	TGTGCCAGCAAGCCTAGCAGGTCACATGAGCAGTTCTTC
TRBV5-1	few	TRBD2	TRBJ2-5	CASSSSGGSVQETQYF	TGCGCCAGCAGCTCCTCCGGCGGGAGCGTCCAAGAGACCCAGTACTTC
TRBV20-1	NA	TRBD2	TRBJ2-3	CSPREGSGRSDTQYF	TGCAGTCCCCGCGAGGGTAGCGGGAGATCAGATACGCAGTATTTT
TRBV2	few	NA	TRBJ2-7	CASSEEAYEQYF	TGTGCCAGCAGTGAAGAGGCGTACGAGCAGTACTTC
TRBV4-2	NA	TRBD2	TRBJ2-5	CASSQDSSGIRLGKTQYF	TGTGCCAGCAGCCAAGATAGTAGCGGGATCCGATTGGGGAAGACCCAGTACTTC
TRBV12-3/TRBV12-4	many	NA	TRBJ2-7	CASSLVSDEQYF	TGTGCCAGCAGTTTAGTTTCGGACGAGCAGTACTTC
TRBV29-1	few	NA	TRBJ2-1	CSVDRSVYNEQFF	TGCAGCGTTGACCGGTCGGTCTACAATGAGCAGTTCTTC
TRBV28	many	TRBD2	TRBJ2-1	CASSSGTSGSDEQFF	TGTGCCAGCAGTTCAGGGACTAGCGGGAGTGATGAGCAGTTCTTC
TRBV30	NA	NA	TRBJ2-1	CAWSLAREQFF	TGTGCCTGGAGTCTAGCGCGTGAGCAGTTCTTC
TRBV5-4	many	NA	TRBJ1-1	CASSFRGGTEAFF	TGTGCCAGCAGCTTTCGGGGAGGCACTGAAGCTTTCTTT
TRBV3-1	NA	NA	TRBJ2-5	CASSQAEGSETQYF	TGTGCCAGCAGCCAAGCTGAGGGCTCGGAGACCCAGTACTTC
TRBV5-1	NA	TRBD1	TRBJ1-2	CASSGPGQGNYGYTF	TGCGCCAGCAGCGGACCGGGACAGGGGAACTATGGCTACACCTTC
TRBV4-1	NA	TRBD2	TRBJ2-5	CASSQEPTSGAGTQETQYF	TGCGCCAGCAGCCAAGAGCCAACTAGCGGGGCAGGTACGCAAGAGACCCAGTACTTC
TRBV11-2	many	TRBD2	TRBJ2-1	CASSLRLAGEHEQFF	TGTGCCAGCAGCTTACGGCTAGCGGGAGAGCATGAGCAGTTCTTC
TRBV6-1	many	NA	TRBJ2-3	CASSHSPPGGVSTDTQYF	TGTGCCAGCAGTCACAGCCCCCCGGGCGGAGTCAGCACAGATACGCAGTATTTT
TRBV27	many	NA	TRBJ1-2	CASSFYPRTGSYGYTF	TGTGCCAGCAGTTTCTATCCACGGACGGGATCCTATGGCTACACCTTC
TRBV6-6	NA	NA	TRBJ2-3	CASSYSVPGTDTQYF	TGTGCCAGCAGTTACTCGGTTCCAGGGACAGATACGCAGTATTTT
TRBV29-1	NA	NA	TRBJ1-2	CSVDGWGVDGYTF	TGCAGCGTTGACGGTTGGGGGGTGGATGGCTACACCTTC
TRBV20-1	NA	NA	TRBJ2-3	CSAVRGGSTDTQYF	TGCAGTGCCGTGCGGGGCGGGAGCACAGATACGCAGTATTTT
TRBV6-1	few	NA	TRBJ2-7	CASSTSLALSYEQYF	TGTGCCAGCAGTACCAGTCTCGCCCTCTCCTACGAGCAGTACTTC
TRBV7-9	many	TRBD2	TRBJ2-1	CASSLGAGGEYNEQFF	TGTGCCAGCAGCTTAGGGGCGGGAGGGGAATACAATGAGCAGTTCTTC
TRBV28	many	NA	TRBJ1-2	CASSLPDSGHGYTF	TGTGCCAGCAGTCTCCCGGACAGTGGGCATGGCTACACCTTC
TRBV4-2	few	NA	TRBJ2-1	CASSQNSYEPLSYNEQFF	TGTGCCAGCAGCCAGAACTCGTATGAGCCGCTCTCCTACAATGAGCAGTTCTTC
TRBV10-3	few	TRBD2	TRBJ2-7	CAISESAGVEQYF	TGTGCCATCAGTGAGTCGGCGGGAGTCGAGCAGTACTTC
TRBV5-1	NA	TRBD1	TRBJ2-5	CASSLFQGAGETQYF	TGCGCCAGCAGCTTGTTCCAGGGGGCTGGGGAGACCCAGTACTTC
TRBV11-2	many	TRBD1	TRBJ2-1	CASSLFRGRANEQFF	TGTGCCAGCAGCTTATTCAGGGGGCGCGCCAATGAGCAGTTCTTC
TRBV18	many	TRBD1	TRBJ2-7	CASSPSRGQGAQEQYF	TGTGCCAGCTCACCAAGTCGCGGACAGGGGGCTCAAGAGCAGTACTTC
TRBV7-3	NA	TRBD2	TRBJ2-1	CASSSPPGLAGGRSSYNEQFF	TGTGCCAGCAGCAGCCCCCCGGGACTAGCGGGAGGGCGGAGCTCCTACAATGAGCAGTTCTTC
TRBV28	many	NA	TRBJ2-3	CASNAIGEGTDTQYF	TGTGCCAGCAATGCCATAGGAGAGGGCACAGATACGCAGTATTTT
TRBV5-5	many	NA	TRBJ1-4	CASSPDGREKLFF	TGTGCCAGCAGCCCGGACGGACGTGAAAAACTGTTTTTT
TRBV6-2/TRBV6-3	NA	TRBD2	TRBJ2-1	CASSPSQAGAHGEQFF	TGTGCCAGCAGCCCGAGCCAAGCGGGAGCTCATGGTGAGCAGTTCTTC
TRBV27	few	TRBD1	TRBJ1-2	CASTRQGGNNYGYTF	TGTGCCAGCACCCGACAGGGGGGGAATAACTATGGCTACACCTTC
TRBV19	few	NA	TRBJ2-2	CASIRDTYGELFF	TGTGCCAGTATTCGGGACACCTACGGGGAGCTGTTTTTT
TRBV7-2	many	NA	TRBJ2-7	CASSQSGGYEQYF	TGTGCCAGCAGCCAATCCGGGGGCTACGAGCAGTACTTC
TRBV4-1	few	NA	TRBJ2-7	CASSQEKGHSYEQYF	TGCGCCAGCAGCCAAGAGAAGGGACACTCCTACGAGCAGTACTTC
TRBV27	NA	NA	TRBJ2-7	CASSRHWQTYEQYF	TGTGCCAGCAGTCGACACTGGCAAACCTACGAGCAGTACTTC
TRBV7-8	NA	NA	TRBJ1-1	CASRLQDTEAFF	TGTGCCAGCAGGCTTCAGGACACTGAAGCTTTCTTT
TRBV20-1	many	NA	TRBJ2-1	CSASDVRRAYNEQFF	TGCAGTGCTAGCGACGTCCGAAGGGCTTACAATGAGCAGTTCTTC
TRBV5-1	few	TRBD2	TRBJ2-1	CASRILAGGYNEQFF	TGCGCCAGCCGGATCCTAGCGGGAGGCTACAATGAGCAGTTCTTC
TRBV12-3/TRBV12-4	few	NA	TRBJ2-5	CASTMGEETQYF	TGTGCCAGCACCATGGGGGAAGAGACCCAGTACTTC
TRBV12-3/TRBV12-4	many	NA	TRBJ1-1	CASSLAGSALNTEAFF	TGTGCCAGCAGTTTAGCTGGGTCAGCCTTGAACACTGAAGCTTTCTTT
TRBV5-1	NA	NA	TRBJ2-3	CASSLRSGTDTQYF	TGCGCCAGCAGCTTGAGGTCCGGGACAGATACGCAGTATTTT
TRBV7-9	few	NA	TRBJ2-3	CASSLGQDADTQYF	TGTGCCAGCAGCTTAGGGCAGGACGCAGATACGCAGTATTTT
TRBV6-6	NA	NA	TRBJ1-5	CASSYSGVANQPQHF	TGTGCCAGCAGTTACTCAGGGGTTGCCAATCAGCCCCAGCATTTT
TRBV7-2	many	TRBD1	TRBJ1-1	CASSLTGATEAFF	TGTGCCAGCAGCTTGACAGGGGCCACTGAAGCTTTCTTT
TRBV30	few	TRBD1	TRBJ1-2	CAWSGGQGDGYTF	TGTGCCTGGAGTGGTGGACAGGGGGATGGCTACACCTTC
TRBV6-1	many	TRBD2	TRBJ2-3	CASRPPGAGAEDTQYF	TGTGCCAGCAGACCCCCGGGAGCGGGAGCGGAAGATACGCAGTATTTT
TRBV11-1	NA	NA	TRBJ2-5	CASSSPKASKSWTQYF	TGTGCCAGCAGTTCCCCGAAGGCTTCCAAGAGTTGGACCCAGTACTTC
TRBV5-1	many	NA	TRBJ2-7	CASSLQGSASEQYF	TGCGCCAGCAGCCTGCAAGGTAGCGCTAGCGAGCAGTACTTC
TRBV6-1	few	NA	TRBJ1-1	CASRHQGSTEAFF	TGTGCCAGCAGGCACCAGGGATCTACTGAAGCTTTCTTT
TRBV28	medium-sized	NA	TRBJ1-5	CASSLTGHNQPQHF	TGTGCCAGCAGTCTAACAGGGCACAATCAGCCCCAGCATTTT